This T cell receptor (beta chain) was obtained from a study of blood T cells in healthy people across ages. The CDR3 has 13 residues. Germline V CDR1 and CDR2: SQVTM, ANQGSEA. V was cut by 5 bases and J by 11 bases, with 21 bases left in between. A second PCR of roughly 7 to 11 cycles used a sample-barcoded 5' primer and a J-beta primer mix. TCRdb passed the 5' RACE reads through MiXCR, listing each CDR3 protein once. The sample consists of 550,000 to 800,000 distinct CDR3 sequences, 32% of them appearing once. Sequenced sample: blood. The V call is TRBV29-1, the J call TRBJ2-5; tentatively, D is TRBD2 (5 bases). The source is a woman of 80 years or more in good health. CDR3 region: CSVSGSSYNGQYF. CDR3 nucleotides: TGCAGCGTTAGCGGAAGCTCCTACAATGGGCAGTACTTC.